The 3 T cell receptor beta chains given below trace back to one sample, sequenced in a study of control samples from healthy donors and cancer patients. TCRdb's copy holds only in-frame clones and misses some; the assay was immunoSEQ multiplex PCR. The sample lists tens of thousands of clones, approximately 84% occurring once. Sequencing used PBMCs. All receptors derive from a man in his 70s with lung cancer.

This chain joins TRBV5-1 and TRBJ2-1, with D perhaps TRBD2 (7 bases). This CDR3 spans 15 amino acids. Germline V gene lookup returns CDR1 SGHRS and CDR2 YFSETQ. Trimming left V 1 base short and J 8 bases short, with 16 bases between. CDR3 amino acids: CASSLFTRGGDEQFF. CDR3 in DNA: TGCGCCAGCAGCTTGTTTACCAGGGGAGGGGATGAGCAGTTCTTC.

CDR3 sequence (DNA): TGTGCCAGCAGCTATAGTGGACAGGGGAACACTGAAGCTTTCTTT. Its translation: CASSYSGQGNTEAFF. The gene calls are TRBV7-6 and TRBJ1-1; TRBD1 matches at 8 bases. Trimming took 4 bases from V and 1 from J; bases not matched to a gene: 5. CDR1 is SGHVS and CDR2 is FNYEAQ in the germline V gene. The CDR3 totals 15 residues.

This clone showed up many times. The CDR3 nucleotides read TGTGCCAGCAGCCAAGATATCTTGGTGGTACAGGGAATCGCTTTCTTT. Translating gives CASSQDILVVQGIAFF. The rearrangement uses TRBV4-2 and TRBJ1-1; a weak D match, TRBD1 (6 bases). Germline CDR1 reads LGHNA; CDR2 reads YNFKEQ. This CDR3 is 16 amino acids long. V was trimmed by 0 bases and J by 11 bases, leaving 22 bases between them.